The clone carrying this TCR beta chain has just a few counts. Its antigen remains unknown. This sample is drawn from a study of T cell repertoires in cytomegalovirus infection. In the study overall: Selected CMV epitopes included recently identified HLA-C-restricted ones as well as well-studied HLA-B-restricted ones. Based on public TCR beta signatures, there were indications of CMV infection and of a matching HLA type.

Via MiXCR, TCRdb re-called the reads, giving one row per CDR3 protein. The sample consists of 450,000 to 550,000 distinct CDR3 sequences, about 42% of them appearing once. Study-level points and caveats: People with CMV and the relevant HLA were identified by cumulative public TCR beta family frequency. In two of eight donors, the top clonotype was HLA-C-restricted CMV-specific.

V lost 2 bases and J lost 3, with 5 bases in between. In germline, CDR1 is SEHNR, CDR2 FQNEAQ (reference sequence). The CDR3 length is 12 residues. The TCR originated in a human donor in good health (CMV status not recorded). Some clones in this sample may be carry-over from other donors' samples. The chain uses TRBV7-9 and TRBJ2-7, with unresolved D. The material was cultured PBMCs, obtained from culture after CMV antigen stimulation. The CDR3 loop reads CASSLTVYEQYF. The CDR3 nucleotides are TGTGCCAGCAGCTTAACGGTCTACGAGCAGTACTTC.